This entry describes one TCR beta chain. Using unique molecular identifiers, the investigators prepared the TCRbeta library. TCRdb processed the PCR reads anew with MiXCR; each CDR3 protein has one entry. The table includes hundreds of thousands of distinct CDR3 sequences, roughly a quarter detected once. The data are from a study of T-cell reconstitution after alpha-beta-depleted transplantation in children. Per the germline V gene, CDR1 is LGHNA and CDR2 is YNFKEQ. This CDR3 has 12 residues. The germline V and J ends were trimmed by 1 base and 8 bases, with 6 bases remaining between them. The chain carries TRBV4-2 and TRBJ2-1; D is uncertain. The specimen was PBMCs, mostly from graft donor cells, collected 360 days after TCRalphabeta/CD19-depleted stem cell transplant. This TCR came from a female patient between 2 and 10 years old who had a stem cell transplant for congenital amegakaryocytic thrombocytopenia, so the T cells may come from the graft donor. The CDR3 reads CASSQVRHEQFF. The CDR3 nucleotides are TGTGCCAGCAGCCAAGTTCGGCATGAGCAGTTCTTC.